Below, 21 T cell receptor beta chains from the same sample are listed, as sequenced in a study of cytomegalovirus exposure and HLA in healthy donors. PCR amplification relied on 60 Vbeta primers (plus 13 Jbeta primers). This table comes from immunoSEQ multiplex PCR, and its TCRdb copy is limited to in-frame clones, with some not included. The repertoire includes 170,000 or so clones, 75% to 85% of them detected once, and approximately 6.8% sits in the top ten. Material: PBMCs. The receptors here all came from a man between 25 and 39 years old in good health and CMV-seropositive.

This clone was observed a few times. CDR3 sequence: CASSPNNNEQFF. For the CDR3, the DNA is TGTGCCAGCAGCCCTAATAACAATGAGCAGTTCTTC. The genes are TRBV6-6 and TRBJ2-1; no firm D call. V was cut by 6 bases and J by 5 bases, with 8 bases left in between. This CDR3 region has 12 residues. Germline values: CDR1 MNHNY, CDR2 SVGAGI (reference sequence).

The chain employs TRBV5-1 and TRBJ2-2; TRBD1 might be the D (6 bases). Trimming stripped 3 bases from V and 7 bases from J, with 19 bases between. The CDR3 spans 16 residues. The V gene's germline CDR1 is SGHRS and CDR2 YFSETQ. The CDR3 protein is CASSSPGGVSSGELFF. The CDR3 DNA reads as TGCGCCAGCAGCTCCCCTGGGGGCGTTTCAAGCGGGGAGCTGTTTTTT.

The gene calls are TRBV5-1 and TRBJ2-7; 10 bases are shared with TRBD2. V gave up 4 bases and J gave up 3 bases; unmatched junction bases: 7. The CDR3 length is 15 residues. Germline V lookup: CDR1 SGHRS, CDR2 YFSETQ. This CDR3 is CASSGTSGELYEQYF. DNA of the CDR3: TGCGCCAGCAGCGGTACTAGCGGGGAACTCTACGAGCAGTACTTC. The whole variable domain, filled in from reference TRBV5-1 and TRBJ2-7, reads KAGVTQTPRYLIKTRGQQVTLSCSPISGHRSVSWYQQTPGQGLQFLFEYFSETQRNKGNFPGRFSGRQFSNSRSEMNVSTLELGDSALYLCASSGTSGELYEQYFGPGTRLTVT.

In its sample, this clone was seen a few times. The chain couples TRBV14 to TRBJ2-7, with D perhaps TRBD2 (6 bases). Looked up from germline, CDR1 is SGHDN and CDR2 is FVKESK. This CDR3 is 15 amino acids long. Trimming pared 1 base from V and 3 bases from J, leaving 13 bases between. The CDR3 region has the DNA TGTGCCAGCAGCCAAGGCCCCGAGGAGGGCTACGAGCAGTACTTC. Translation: CASSQGPEEGYEQYF. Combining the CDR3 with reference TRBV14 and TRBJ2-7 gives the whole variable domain EAGVTQFPSHSVIEKGQTVTLRCDPISGHDNLYWYRRVMGKEIKFLLHFVKESKQDESGMPNNRFLAERTGGTYSTLKVQPAELEDSGVYFCASSQGPEEGYEQYFGPGTRLTVT.

The CDR3 is CASSLEVAGTGELFF. The DNA of the CDR3 is TGTGCCAGCAGTTTAGAGGTAGCGGGTACCGGGGAGCTGTTTTTT. The V call is TRBV27, the J call TRBJ2-2; TRBD2 matches 7 bases. The germline CDR1 and CDR2 sequences are MNHEY and SMNVEV (reference sequence). Losses at the gene ends were 2 bases for V and 5 bases for J; bases not matched to a gene: 5. The CDR3 is 15 amino acids.

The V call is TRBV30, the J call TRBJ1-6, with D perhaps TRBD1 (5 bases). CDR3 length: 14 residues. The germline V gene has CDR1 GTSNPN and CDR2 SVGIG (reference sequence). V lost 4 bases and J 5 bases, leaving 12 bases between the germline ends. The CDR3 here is CAWIEGVNNSPLHF. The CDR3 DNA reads TGTGCCTGGATCGAAGGGGTGAATAATTCACCCCTCCACTTT.

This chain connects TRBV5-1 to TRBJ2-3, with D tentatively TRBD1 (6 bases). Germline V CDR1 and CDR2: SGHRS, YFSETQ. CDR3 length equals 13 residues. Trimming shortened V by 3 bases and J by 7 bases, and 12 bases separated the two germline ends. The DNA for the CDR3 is TGCGCCAGCAGCTCAGGGGCTGGGAATACGCAGTATTTT. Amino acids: CASSSGAGNTQYF.

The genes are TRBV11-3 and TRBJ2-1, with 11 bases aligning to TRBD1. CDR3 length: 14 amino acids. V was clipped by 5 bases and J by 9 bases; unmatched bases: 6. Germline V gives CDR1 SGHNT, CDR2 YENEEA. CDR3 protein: CASSPGTGGIEQFF. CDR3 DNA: TGTGCCAGCAGCCCTGGGACAGGGGGTATTGAGCAGTTCTTC.

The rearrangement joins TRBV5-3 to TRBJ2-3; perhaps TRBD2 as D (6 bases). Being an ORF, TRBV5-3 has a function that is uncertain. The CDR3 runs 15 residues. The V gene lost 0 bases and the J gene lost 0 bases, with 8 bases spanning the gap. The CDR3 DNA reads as TGTGCCAGAAGCTTGGTTGGGACTAGCACAGATACGCAGTATTTT. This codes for CARSLVGTSTDTQYF.

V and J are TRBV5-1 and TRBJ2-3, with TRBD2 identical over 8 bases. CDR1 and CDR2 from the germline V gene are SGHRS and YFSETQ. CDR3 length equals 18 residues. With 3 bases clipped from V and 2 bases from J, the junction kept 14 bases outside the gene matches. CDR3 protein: CASSSEGRGGLYTDTQYF. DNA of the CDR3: TGCGCCAGCAGCTCGGAGGGGCGCGGGGGGCTTTACACAGATACGCAGTATTTT.

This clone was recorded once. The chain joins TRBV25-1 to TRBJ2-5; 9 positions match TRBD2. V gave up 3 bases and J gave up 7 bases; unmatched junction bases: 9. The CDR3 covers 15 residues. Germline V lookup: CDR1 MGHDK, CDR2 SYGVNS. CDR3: CASSDLLAGEGTQYF. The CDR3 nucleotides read TGTGCCAGCAGTGATTTGTTAGCGGGAGAGGGGACCCAGTACTTC.

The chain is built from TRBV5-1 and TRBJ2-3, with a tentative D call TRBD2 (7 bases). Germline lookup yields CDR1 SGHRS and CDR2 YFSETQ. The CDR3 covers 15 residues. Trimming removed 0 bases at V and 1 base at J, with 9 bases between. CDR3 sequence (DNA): TGCGCCAGCAGCTTGGTAGGGGGGGGCACAGATACGCAGTATTTT. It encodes CASSLVGGGTDTQYF.

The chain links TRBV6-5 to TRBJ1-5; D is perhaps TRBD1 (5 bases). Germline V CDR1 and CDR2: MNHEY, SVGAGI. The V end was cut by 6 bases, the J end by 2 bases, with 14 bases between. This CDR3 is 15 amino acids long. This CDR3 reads CASRLQVGGNQPQHF. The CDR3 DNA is TGTGCCAGCAGACTACAGGTCGGTGGCAATCAGCCCCAGCATTTT.

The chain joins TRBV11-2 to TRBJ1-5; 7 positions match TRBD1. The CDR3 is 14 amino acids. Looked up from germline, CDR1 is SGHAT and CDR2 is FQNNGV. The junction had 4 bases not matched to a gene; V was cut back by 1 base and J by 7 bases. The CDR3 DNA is TGTGCCAGCAGCTTAGTAGGGGGCGAACAGCCCCAGCATTTT. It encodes CASSLVGGEQPQHF.

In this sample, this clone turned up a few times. CDR3 bases: TGTGCCAGTAGCCTAGGTCCTGGCTCCTACGAGCAGTACTTC. Translating it yields CASSLGPGSYEQYF. The chain has TRBV19 and TRBJ2-7, with D unclear. Germline V gene data show CDR1 as LNHDA and CDR2 as SQIVND (reference sequence). The ends were cut back, 6 bases at V and 0 bases at J, with 12 bases in the middle. The CDR3 runs to 14 residues.

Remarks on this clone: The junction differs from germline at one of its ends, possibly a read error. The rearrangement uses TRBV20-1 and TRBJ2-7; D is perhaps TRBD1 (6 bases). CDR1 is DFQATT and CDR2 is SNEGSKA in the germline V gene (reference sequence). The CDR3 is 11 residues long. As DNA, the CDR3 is TGCAGTGCTAGAGCGCCAGGGGCGGAGCACTTC. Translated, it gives CSARAPGAEHF.

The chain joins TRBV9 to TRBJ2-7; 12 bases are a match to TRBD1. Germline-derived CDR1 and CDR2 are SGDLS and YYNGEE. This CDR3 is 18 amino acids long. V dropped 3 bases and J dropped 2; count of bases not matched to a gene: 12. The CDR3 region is CASSGDAGQGATPYEQYF. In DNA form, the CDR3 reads TGTGCCAGCAGCGGAGATGCGGGACAGGGGGCTACCCCCTACGAGCAGTACTTC.

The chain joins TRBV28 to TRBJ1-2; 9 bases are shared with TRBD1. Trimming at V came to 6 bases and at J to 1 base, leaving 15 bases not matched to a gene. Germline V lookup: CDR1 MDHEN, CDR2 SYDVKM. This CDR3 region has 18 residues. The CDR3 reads CASSGTGGKTGGNYGYTF. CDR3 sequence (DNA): TGTGCCAGCAGCGGAACAGGGGGGAAGACAGGGGGTAACTATGGCTACACCTTC.

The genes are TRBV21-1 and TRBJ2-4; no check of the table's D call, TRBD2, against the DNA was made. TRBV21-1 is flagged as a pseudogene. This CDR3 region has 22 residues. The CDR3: CASSKARSVRDAGLGVRNIQYF. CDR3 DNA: TGTGCCAGCAGCAAAGCGAGGTCTGTTCGGGACGCGGGGTTGGGGGTACGGAACATTCAGTACTTC.

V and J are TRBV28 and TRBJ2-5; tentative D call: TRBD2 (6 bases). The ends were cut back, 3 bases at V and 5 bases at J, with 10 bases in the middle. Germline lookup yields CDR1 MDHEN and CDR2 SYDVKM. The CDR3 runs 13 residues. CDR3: CASSFSSGETQYF. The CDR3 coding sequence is TGTGCCAGCAGTTTCTCCAGCGGGGAGACCCAGTACTTC.

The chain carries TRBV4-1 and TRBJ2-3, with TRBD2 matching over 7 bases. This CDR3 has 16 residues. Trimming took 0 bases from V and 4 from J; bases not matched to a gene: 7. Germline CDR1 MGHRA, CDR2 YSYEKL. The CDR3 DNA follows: TGCGCCAGCAGCCAAGATTCAGGACTAGGGTCAGATACGCAGTATTTT. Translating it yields CASSQDSGLGSDTQYF.